The 24 T cell receptor beta chains below were found in one sample sequenced in a study of shared clonotypes between healthy human individuals (dated by TCRdb to 2018 to 2020). The library was obtained by the immunoSEQ multiplex PCR assay. Entries here come from immuneACCESS through TCRdb and include only in-frame sequences with V and J called. Some clones fail to appear in such tables; in the studies checked, an unresolved V gene covers under half of the shortfall, and the cause of the remainder is unknown. The sample yields some 2,400,000 clones; around 95% were counted once. The top ten clonotypes cover approximately 0.13% of the sample. The specimen was naive CD4+ T cells sorted from blood. The cell subset or site label here, explained by the study, means: CD45RA+ positively selected. The receptors here all came from a man aged 18 to 29 in good health.

The V call is TRBV27, the J call TRBJ2-2; 8 bases map to TRBD1. Germline CDR1 MNHEY, CDR2 SMNVEV (reference sequence). The CDR3 is made up of 13 amino acids. The trim removed 4 bases at V and 6 bases at J, leaving 1 base unmatched. CDR3: CASSSQGAGELFF. Written as DNA, the CDR3 is TGTGCCAGCAGTTCACAGGGGGCCGGGGAGCTGTTTTTT.

V gene TRBV11-3 combines with J gene TRBJ2-3; D unclear. The V and J ends lost 5 bases and 6 bases respectively, with 15 bases between them. Germline V lookup: CDR1 SGHNT, CDR2 YENEEA. This CDR3 has 14 residues. The chain's CDR3 is CASSKTRLDDTQYF. The CDR3 DNA reads TGTGCCAGCAGCAAAACACGGCTCGATGATACGCAGTATTTT.

The chain carries TRBV15 and TRBJ2-7; 8 bases map to TRBD1. Germline V gene sequence: CDR1 LNHNV, CDR2 YYDKDF (reference sequence). V shed 1 base and J 3 bases; nucleotides not matched to a gene: 5. This CDR3 region has 15 residues. The CDR3 sequence is CATSRVPGGLYEQYF. The CDR3 DNA is TGTGCCACCAGCAGAGTCCCAGGGGGCCTCTACGAGCAGTACTTC. Variable domain in full (rest from reference TRBV15 and TRBJ2-7): DAMVIQNPRYQVTQFGKPVTLSCSQTLNHNVMYWYQQKSSQAPKLLFHYYDKDFNNEADTPDNFQSRRPNTSFCFLDIRSPGLGDTAMYLCATSRVPGGLYEQYFGPGTRLTVT.

The V and J genes are TRBV18 and TRBJ2-7; 7 nucleotides line up with TRBD2. The CDR3 sequence is 16 residues long. The V segment lost 1 base and the J segment 6 bases; nucleotides outside the gene matches: 12. CDR1 KGHSH and CDR2 LQKENI come from the germline V gene. The CDR3 sequence is CASSPQSLAVALEQYF. CDR3 nucleotide sequence: TGTGCCAGCTCACCACAGAGTCTAGCGGTGGCCCTCGAGCAGTACTTC.

The chain has TRBV7-9 and TRBJ2-4; TRBD2 matches at 8 bases. The germline V gene has CDR1 SEHNR and CDR2 FQNEAQ (reference sequence). V shed 5 bases, J shed 1 base, and the junction held 7 bases outside the gene matches. CDR3 length equals 16 residues. CDR3 bases: TGTGCCAGCAGCATACTAGCGGAGAAGGCCAAAAACATTCAGTACTTC. Its translation: CASSILAEKAKNIQYF. Full variable domain (remainder filled in from reference TRBV7-9 and TRBJ2-4): DTGVSQNPRHKITKRGQNVTFRCDPISEHNRLYWYRQTLGQGPEFLTYFQNEAQLEKSRLLSDRFSAERPKGSFSTLEIQRTEQGDSAMYLCASSILAEKAKNIQYFGAGTRLSVL.

J is TRBJ1-3 and V is TRBV13; no reliable D call. The germline V gene has CDR1 PRHDT and CDR2 FYEKMQ (reference sequence). Trimming shortened V by 6 bases and J by 4 bases, and 13 bases separated the two germline ends. This CDR3 is 14 amino acids long. Here the CDR3 reads CASSRLGPGNTIYF. CDR3 DNA sequence: TGTGCCAGCAGTCGACTCGGGCCCGGAAACACCATATATTTT.

This clone came up once. The CDR3 protein is CASSSQVSGGDTQYF. The CDR3 DNA is TGCGCCAGCAGCTCCCAGGTTAGCGGGGGGGATACGCAGTATTTT. The chain couples TRBV5-1 to TRBJ2-3; TRBD2 agrees at 10 bases. This CDR3 comprises 15 residues. Germline CDR1 and CDR2: SGHRS and YFSETQ. V gave up 3 bases and J gave up 6 bases; unmatched junction bases: 7.

The gene calls are TRBV6-5 and TRBJ2-1; perhaps TRBD1 as D (5 bases). V shed 1 base and J shed 0 bases, with 10 bases lying between them. The germline V gene encodes CDR1 MNHEY and CDR2 SVGAGI. The CDR3 covers 16 residues. For the CDR3, the DNA is TGTGCCAGCAGTTACTTTCGACAGAGCTCCTACAATGAGCAGTTCTTC. It encodes CASSYFRQSSYNEQFF.

The gene calls are TRBV28 and TRBJ2-5; possible D gene TRBD2, 5 bases. Per the germline V gene, CDR1 is MDHEN and CDR2 is SYDVKM. Deletions cut 6 bases from V and 1 base from J, with 15 bases between. The CDR3 consists of 15 residues. The CDR3 DNA sequence: TGTGCCAGCAGGCAGAGGGCAGCGTCCCAAGAGACCCAGTACTTC. This codes for CASRQRAASQETQYF.

The chain recombines TRBV25-1 with TRBJ1-2, with 7 bases identical to TRBD1. V dropped 6 bases and J dropped 7; count of bases not matched to a gene: 20. Germline V gene lookup returns CDR1 MGHDK and CDR2 SYGVNS. The CDR3 has 17 amino acids. CDR3 region: CASSADGDRAFLRGYTF. The CDR3 DNA reads as TGTGCCAGCAGCGCCGACGGCGACAGGGCCTTTCTGCGTGGCTACACCTTC.

Remarks on this clone: Distinct nucleotide sequences in the sample also encode this CDR3. The chain has TRBV7-2 and TRBJ2-7, with D possibly being TRBD1 (5 bases). Trimming removed 5 bases from V and 2 bases from J, with 10 bases in between. CDR1 SGHTA and CDR2 FQGNSA come from the germline V gene. The CDR3 totals 13 residues. The CDR3, as DNA: TGTGCCAGCAGCCTGACAGCCACCTACGAGCAGTACTTC. The encoded protein is CASSLTATYEQYF. Full variable domain (remainder filled in from reference TRBV7-2 and TRBJ2-7): GAGVSQSPSNKVTEKGKDVELRCDPISGHTALYWYRQSLGQGLEFLIYFQGNSAPDKSGLPSDRFSAERTGGSVSTLTIQRTQQEDSAVYLCASSLTATYEQYFGPGTRLTVT.

This chain connects TRBV27 to TRBJ2-2, with D perhaps TRBD2 (5 bases). CDR1 and CDR2 from the germline V gene are MNHEY and SMNVEV (reference sequence). Trimming shortened V by 4 bases and J by 4 bases, and 13 bases separated the two germline ends. The CDR3 length is 15 residues. CDR3 region: CASSSTTQFTGELFF. For the CDR3, the DNA is TGTGCCAGCAGTTCGACTACCCAATTCACCGGGGAGCTGTTTTTT.

The chain joins TRBV7-2 to TRBJ1-2; TRBD1 matches 10 bases. The germline CDR1 and CDR2 sequences are SGHTA and FQGNSA. The CDR3 is made up of 15 amino acids. V dropped 1 base and J dropped 4; count of bases not matched to a gene: 3. The CDR3 is CASSLVRTGGYGYTF. The CDR3 DNA sequence: TGTGCCAGCAGCTTAGTTCGGACAGGGGGCTATGGCTACACCTTC.

This chain joins TRBV6-1 and TRBJ2-3, with D possibly being TRBD1 or TRBD2 (5 bases each). The V end lost 5 bases, the J end lost 8 bases, and 17 bases lay between the germline ends. The CDR3 covers 14 residues. Germline V lookup: CDR1 MNHNS, CDR2 SASEGT. The CDR3 spells CASSYRDGGATQYF. Written as DNA, the CDR3 is TGTGCCAGCAGTTATCGGGACGGCGGAGCTACGCAGTATTTT.

Remarks on this clone: The same CDR3 is also encoded by other DNA sequences in this sample. The rearrangement links TRBV18 to TRBJ2-7, with D uncertain. Germline V gene lookup returns CDR1 KGHSH and CDR2 LQKENI. The CDR3 consists of 14 residues. Trimming left V 3 bases short and J 0 bases short, with 9 bases between. The CDR3 here is CASSPLQSSYEQYF. As DNA, the CDR3 is TGTGCCAGCTCACCCCTCCAGAGCTCCTACGAGCAGTACTTC.

This clone was counted once. The V gene is TRBV9, the J gene TRBJ2-1; weak D call: TRBD1 (5 bases). Germline assignment: CDR1 SGDLS and CDR2 YYNGEE. Trimming pared 3 bases from V and 1 base from J, leaving 17 bases between. The CDR3 runs 17 residues. The CDR3 nucleotides are TGTGCCAGCAGCGAGGGGCGACTTACTGGGTCCTACAATGAGCAGTTCTTC. Translation gives CASSEGRLTGSYNEQFF.

V usage is TRBV15 and J usage is TRBJ2-7, with a possible D match to TRBD2 (6 bases). This CDR3 is built from 14 residues. V lost 0 bases, J lost 3 bases, and 9 bases lay in between. CDR1 and CDR2 from the germline V gene are LNHNV and YYDKDF (reference sequence). CDR3 in DNA: TGTGCCACCAGCAGAGAGGCGGGATTCTACGAGCAGTACTTC. Translating it yields CATSREAGFYEQYF.

This clone has a single count. The rearrangement joins TRBV6-5 to TRBJ2-7, with D possibly being TRBD2 (6 bases). This CDR3 has 14 residues. Trimming pared 2 bases from V and 3 bases from J, leaving 11 bases between. Per germline, CDR1 MNHEY and CDR2 SVGAGI. CDR3 DNA: TGTGCCAGCAGTTACGGAGGGAACCGCTACGAGCAGTACTTC. Protein: CASSYGGNRYEQYF.

The sample holds one count of this clone. The V call is TRBV27, the J call TRBJ1-2; D call uncertain. V lost 6 bases to trimming and J lost 3 bases, with 14 bases between them. Germline loops: CDR1 MNHEY, CDR2 SMNVEV (reference sequence). The CDR3 is 14 amino acids. This CDR3 reads CASRPTDGYYGYTF. The DNA for the CDR3 is TGTGCCAGCAGACCCACGGACGGTTACTATGGCTACACCTTC.

About this clone: The identical CDR3 is also encoded by other nucleotide sequences in the sample. The rearrangement links TRBV5-1 to TRBJ1-2; D is unresolved. V dropped 4 bases and J dropped 8 bases, with 12 bases sitting between them. The germline V gene encodes CDR1 SGHRS and CDR2 YFSETQ. The length of the CDR3 is 12 residues. CDR3 sequence reads: CASSLTERGYTF. CDR3 bases: TGCGCCAGCAGCCTGACGGAACGGGGCTACACCTTC.

As to this clone: Other nucleotide sequences from this sample produce the same CDR3. The V gene is TRBV6-5, the J gene TRBJ2-2, with 8 bases fitting TRBD2. The CDR3 extends over 15 amino acids. The V gene's germline CDR1 is MNHEY and CDR2 SVGAGI. With V trimmed by 6 bases and J by 5 bases, 8 bases remained unmatched. CDR3 residues: CASSPGLAGTGELFF. In DNA, the CDR3 is TGTGCCAGCAGCCCGGGGCTAGCGGGTACCGGGGAGCTGTTTTTT.

The chain combines TRBV29-1 with TRBJ2-4; 8 bases match TRBD2. The V and J ends lost 6 bases and 8 bases, in that order; junction bases with no gene match: 15. The CDR3 loop spans 15 amino acids. Germline CDR1 SQVTM, CDR2 ANQGSEA. The chain's CDR3 is CSVLTSALVRDIQYF. Written as DNA, the CDR3 is TGCAGCGTGCTGACTAGCGCCCTTGTTAGGGACATTCAGTACTTC.

V and J are TRBV28 and TRBJ1-3; D uncertain. The V end lost 5 bases, the J end lost 1 base, and 18 bases lay between the germline ends. This CDR3 spans 17 amino acids. Germline-derived CDR1 and CDR2 are MDHEN and SYDVKM. As DNA, the CDR3 is TGTGCCAGCAGTCCCGAAGTGGGGATGTGGTCTGGAAACACCATATATTTT. Protein product: CASSPEVGMWSGNTIYF.

This clone came up many times. This sequence joins TRBV7-2 and TRBJ1-1, with unresolved D. Germline V gene sequence: CDR1 SGHTA, CDR2 FQGNSA. The CDR3 has 14 residues. Trimming took off 2 bases at V and 3 bases at J, with 10 bases between the two ends. CDR3 nucleotides: TGTGCCAGCAGCTTAAGCCTCCTCTACACTGAAGCTTTCTTT. This codes for CASSLSLLYTEAFF.